This T cell receptor beta chain was sequenced in a study of regulatory T cells in long-lasting Graves disease (dated by TCRdb to about 2021). General notes on the study: Patients with newly diagnosed Graves' disease had been on antithyroid drugs for under 3 months. TCR sequencing covered about 13 persistent and approximately 20 newly diagnosed Graves' disease patients, 33 samples in total. The study took place in China and was registered as a clinical trial. Persistent Graves' disease patients were compared with newly diagnosed Graves' disease patients by peripheral blood TCR sequencing and RNA sequencing. On the study overall, not on this receptor specifically: A larger number of public clonotypes was shared among persistent patients (about 2,700) than among newly diagnosed patients (about 990). Lower TCR Shannon entropy and fewer highly expanded clones were observed in persistent Graves' disease patients than in newly diagnosed patients, which suggested clonal expansion. Persistent disease showed preferential use of TRBV28, TRBJ1-2 and TRBJ2-5, whereas newly diagnosed disease favored TRBV20-1 and TRBJ2-1. Peripheral blood alone was examined, since thyroid tissue, which constituted the primary lesion, could not be accessed. The small sample size was acknowledged by the authors as a limitation that may reduce accuracy. Sequencing and analysis were restricted to the TCR beta chain.

The library relied on multiplex PCR. For sequencing, an Illumina HiSeq 4000 was employed. To build TCR beta libraries, CDR3 regions were amplified by Arm-PCR using iRepertoire HTBI primers. Gel purification was performed on PCR products prior to sequencing. The published analysis was carried out like this. Across samples, 60 to 80 TRBV and 13 to 15 TRBJ segments were identified and used for gene usage analysis of CDR3 amino acid clonotypes. COPE and FqMerger were used to merge the filtered high-quality paired reads into contigs. BLAST was used to align contigs to the IMGT TRBV, TRBD and TRBJ reference genes, and CDR3 was defined following IMGT. Any clonotype with a frequency above 0.1% was counted as a highly expanded clone. Shannon entropy was used to measure repertoire diversity, and the Gini coefficient was used to measure V-J evenness. Public clonotypes were defined as clonotypes shared by more than one individual. TCRdb trimmed public reads at Q25 via fastp, called clones via MiXCR and kept in-frame beta chains. Entries that share a CDR3 protein sequence are merged under the most common genes and DNA. The V and J calls shown here were made by TCRdb, not taken from the authors' results. This sample gives a few hundred thousand distinct CDR3 sequences in total; approximately 13% of them show up just once. Roughly a tenth of the sample is held by the ten biggest clonotypes.

About this clonotype: Its antigen is still unknown. No base-level quality is on record; no much larger clone is a single base apart.

The CDR3 goes from the cysteine to the phenylalanine over 14 residues. The retained sequence is limited to the CDR3, 42 bases, with the frame set at the first base. V and J are truncated by 5 bases and 4 bases respectively, leaving an intervening sequence of 11 bases. Reading the germline V gene gives CDR1 MNHNS and CDR2 SASEGT. In the paper's terms, the time point label means: newly diagnosed GD, antithyroid drugs for less than 3 months. For both TCR sequencing and RNA sequencing, RNA was extracted from PBMCs using TRIzol. Graves' disease was diagnosed according to American Thyroid Association guidelines. The patients came from an endocrinology department in Xi'an, China. From each patient, around 9 milliliters of peripheral blood was collected into an EDTA anticoagulant tube. Ficoll Paque Plus density gradient separation was used to isolate PBMCs, and no additional T cell sorting was done. An Agilent 2100 Bioanalyzer and agarose gel were used to assess RNA quality, and a NanoDrop 2000 was used to measure RNA concentration.

The data were also submitted as part of a second study, on T cells in Graves' hyperthyroidism and ophthalmopathy. From that second study: Graves' hyperthyroidism was defined as stable when no progression to ophthalmopathy occurred over 18 months of follow-up. The hyperthyroidism patients were between 18 and 65 years old and newly diagnosed, with a disease duration of less than 2 months. The study excluded patients with uncontrolled infections, other autoimmune diseases, pregnancy or lactation. Diagnoses were based on clinical symptoms, serum thyroxine and TRAb, thyroid ultrasound and orbital computed tomography. For the first round of RT-PCR on the TCR CDR3, the HTBI primer set was used together with the Qiagen OneStep RT-PCR kit. Blood samples also contained most of the expanded thyroid clonotypes (frequency above 0.001), which suggests that blood repertoires may reflect thyroid immune responses. A model built on a 13 V-J signature distinguished ophthalmopathy from stable hyperthyroidism, reaching approximately 89% sensitivity and approximately 83% specificity in cross-validation and 80%/75% in testing. In validation, progression to ophthalmopathy was predicted by the model with more than 65% sensitivity and roughly 76% specificity, a median of about 6.4 months before onset. To identify TCR V-J signatures that set the groups apart, the researchers used a discovery cohort of approximately 98 patients, made up of roughly 40 with Graves' ophthalmopathy and about 55 with stable Graves' hyperthyroidism. Whether ophthalmopathy could be predicted prospectively was tested in an independent validation cohort made up of about 20 hyperthyroidism patients plus 17 patients who later progressed to ophthalmopathy. The 75 to 100 discovery patients were randomly split 7:3 into training and test sets. Thyroid tissue and blood T-cell repertoires from about six Graves' hyperthyroidism patients were also compared in the study. After sampling, hyperthyroidism patients received methimazole starting at 30 mg daily, and ophthalmopathy patients received high-dose intravenous methylprednisolone. Libraries were constructed in a second round of multiplex PCR, after which size selection and purification were carried out. The libraries were sequenced on an Illumina HiSeq2000 using paired-end 100 bp reads. SOAPnuke was used to process the raw data, with reads discarded if the reads contained adapters or uncalled bases, had a mean Phred below 15, or lacked an exact constant-primer or identifier match. COPE v1.2.5 was used to merge the high-quality paired reads, and each unique nucleotide sequence was defined as a clonotype. MiTCR v1.1 was used to align the clonotypes against IMGT TRBV, TRBD and TRBJ reference segments. Analysis was restricted to V-J combinations with a frequency above 0.0001, which covered 98% to 99.2% of repertoires. The TCS score was defined as the ratio of F50 (clonal expansion) to E x V (chaos), calculated using BLOSUM62-based TCRdist between CDR3 peptides within each V-J. Welch's t-statistics and random forest reduced just over 500 V-J features to some 14, which were used in a naive Bayes classifier (R e1071). Sample size was not statistically predetermined, and blinding of investigators to group allocation was not performed. The paper reports TCR Vbeta CDR3 sequencing of 130 to 150 peripheral blood samples: around 45 ophthalmopathy, under 85 hyperthyroidism and about 17 progressor patients.

This specimen was peripheral blood mononuclear cells (PBMCs), taken at new diagnosis, from a patient treated with antithyroid drugs. This TCR was recovered from a man under 40 with Graves disease. Donor details come from another sample of the same person, matched by shared clones. The chain is made from TRBV6-1 and TRBJ2-2; a confident D gene designation cannot be given. The DNA is TGTGCCAGCAGTCCTAGGGCCAGCACCGGGGAGCTGTTTTTT. Translation gives CASSPRASTGELFF.